This T cell receptor (beta chain) was observed in a study of Graves' ophthalmopathy and Graves' hyperthyroidism. General observations from the study: A 13-signature model separated ophthalmopathy from stable hyperthyroidism, reaching 85% to 90% sensitivity and roughly 82% specificity cross-validated.

With 7 bases removed from V and 1 base from J, the gap between germline ends came to 10 bases. Germline V lookup: CDR1 SNHLY, CDR2 FYNNEI. The CDR3 loop spans 13 amino acids. On this clonotype: Its antigen is unidentified.

CDR3 regions of TCR beta were amplified from RNA transcripts. First-round RT-PCR with HTBI primers preceded a second-round multiplex PCR. One entry per CDR3 protein results from TCRdb running MiXCR on the multiplex PCR reads. The table includes about 370,000 distinct CDR3 sequences, about 18% detected once. This TCR was recovered from an adult woman with stable Graves' hyperthyroidism. What was sequenced was peripheral blood. The gene calls are TRBV2 and TRBJ2-5; D unresolved. CDR3 loop: CASMARSQETQYF. The CDR3 bases are TGTGCCAGCATGGCACGTAGCCAAGAGACCCAGTACTTC. The entire variable domain, with the rest obtained from reference TRBV2 and TRBJ2-5, is as follows: EPEVTQTPSHQVTQMGQEVILRCVPISNHLYFYWYRQILGQKVEFLVSFYNNEISEKSEIFDDQFSVERPDGSNFTLKIRSTKLEDSAMYFCASMARSQETQYFGPGTRLLVL.